The next 28 T cell receptor beta chains were all read from a single sample in a study of tumor and adjacent non-tumor tissue in lung cancer. No cell sorting was done before RNA was extracted from the tissue. The normal lung tissue was taken more than 3 cm from the tumor edge. TCRbeta libraries were built with three rounds of nested PCR, modified from ARM-PCR. TCRdb reprocessed the multiplex PCR reads with MiXCR, giving one entry per CDR3 protein. Of around 99,000 distinct CDR3 sequences detected, about 64% appear once; the ten largest clones hold over 15%. The specimen sequenced was distant non-tumor lung tissue. The receptors shown here come from a man between 60 and 75 years old with non-small cell lung cancer.

This rearrangement joins TRBV11-3 to TRBJ2-3; tentatively, D is TRBD2 (5 bases). This CDR3 comprises 15 residues. Germline V gene lookup returns CDR1 SGHNT and CDR2 YENEEA. Trimming stripped 1 base from V and 7 bases from J, with 15 bases between. Written as DNA, the CDR3 is TGTGCCAGCAGCTTAGGATCTAGCAGTGGATATACGCAGTATTTT. Translated: CASSLGSSSGYTQYF.

On this clonotype itself: This could be a read error, since a much larger clone is one nucleotide away. The rearrangement joins TRBV28 to TRBJ1-4; the match to TRBD1 covers 7 bases. This CDR3 region has 15 residues. Germline-derived CDR1 and CDR2 are MDHEN and SYDVKM. Trimming removed 2 bases from V and 8 bases from J; junction bases left unmatched: 8. CDR3 sequence (DNA): TGTGCCAGCAGTTTACCGGGACAGTGTGACGAAAAACTGTTTTTT. Protein: CASSLPGQCDEKLFF. Filled out from reference TRBV28 and TRBJ1-4, the complete variable domain reads DVKVTQSSRYLVKRTGEKVFLECVQDMDHENMFWYRQDPGLGLRLIYFSYDVKMKEKGDIPEGYSVSREKKERFSLILESASTNQTSMYLCASSLPGQCDEKLFFGSGTQLSVL.

This clonotype was observed a single time. The J gene is TRBJ2-7, the V gene TRBV11-1, with D tentatively TRBD2 (6 bases). The CDR3 covers 14 residues. Germline V gives CDR1 SGHAT, CDR2 FQDESV (reference sequence). V lost 4 bases, J lost 4 bases, and 14 bases lay in between. CDR3 amino acids: CASSYASDLYEQYF. The CDR3 DNA reads TGTGCCAGCAGCTATGCTAGCGACCTATACGAGCAGTACTTC. Drawing the rest from reference TRBV11-1 and TRBJ2-7, the complete variable domain is EAEVAQSPRYKITEKSQAVAFWCDPISGHATLYWYRQILGQGPELLVQFQDESVVDDSQLPKDRFSAERLKGVDSTLKIQPAELGDSAMYLCASSYASDLYEQYFGPGTRLTVT.

The chain employs TRBV5-1 and TRBJ1-1; 9 bases agree with TRBD1. With V trimmed by 4 bases and J by 7 bases, 8 bases remained unmatched. Per germline, CDR1 SGHRS and CDR2 YFSETQ. The CDR3 has 14 amino acids. This chain's CDR3 is CASSAEQGAIEAFF. CDR3 nucleotides: TGCGCCAGCAGCGCGGAACAGGGGGCAATTGAAGCTTTCTTT.

This clonotype was detected a few times. With a much larger clone just one base away, this may be a read error. This CDR3 is missing its conserved last phenylalanine or tryptophan, likely due to a read error. V usage is TRBV4-3 and J usage is TRBJ2-5, with D uncertain. Per the germline V gene, CDR1 is LGHNA and CDR2 is YSLEER. The V end was cut by 1 base, the J end by 4 bases, with 10 bases between. The CDR3 is 14 residues long. The CDR3 nucleotides read TGCGCCAGCAGCCAAGGAGGAGCCGGAGAGACCCAGTACTCC. It translates to CASSQGGAGETQYS.

This clonotype was seen repeatedly, ten times or more. V usage is TRBV12-3 or TRBV12-4 and J usage is TRBJ1-3; D remains unclear. V lost 1 base, J lost 1 base, and 5 bases lay in between. The CDR3 contains 14 residues. In DNA, the CDR3 is TGTGCCAGCAGTTTAGGGCGGTCTGGAAACACCATATATTTT. Encoded protein: CASSLGRSGNTIYF.

The chain recombines TRBV29-1 with TRBJ2-7; a weak D match, TRBD2 (5 bases). Germline V gene lookup returns CDR1 SQVTM and CDR2 ANQGSEA. V was cut by 4 bases and J by 6 bases, with 13 bases left in between. This CDR3 spans 12 amino acids. The CDR3 nucleotides are TGCAGCGTTGCAGACCCTAGCAGCGAGCAGTACTTC. It is translated as CSVADPSSEQYF.

With regard to this clonotype: One junction end disagrees with the germline gene, perhaps due to a read error. This sequence joins TRBV29-1 and TRBJ2-1, with D hard to call. Germline V gives CDR1 SQVTM, CDR2 ANQGSEA. CDR3 length: 12 residues. This chain's CDR3 is CSVEGISNEQVF. The CDR3 DNA reads as TGCAGCGTTGAAGGAATATCCAATGAGCAGGTCTTC.

Details on this clonotype: The junction departs from the called germline gene at one end, perhaps through a read error. The CDR3 protein is CAIRGNYGYIF. The CDR3 DNA reads TGTGCCATCAGAGGGAACTATGGCTACATCTTC. The chain has TRBV10-3 and TRBJ1-2, with D unclear. The CDR3 is 11 amino acids. Germline V CDR1 and CDR2: ENHRY, SYGVKD.

At least ten counts were recorded for this clonotype. The chain employs TRBV12-3 or TRBV12-4 and TRBJ1-3; TRBD1 agrees at 8 bases. This CDR3 is built from 16 residues. J lost 0 bases, V lost 5 bases, and 6 bases had no gene match. The DNA of the CDR3 is TGTGCCAGCAGTCGAGGGACAGGACTCTCTGGAAACACCATATATTTT. It specifies CASSRGTGLSGNTIYF.

Details on this clonotype: A single base separates this from a much larger clone, so it may be a read error. The genes are TRBV28 and TRBJ2-7; TRBD1 matches at 9 bases. Looked up from germline, CDR1 is MDHEN and CDR2 is SYDVKM. The CDR3 loop spans 15 amino acids. DNA of the CDR3: TGTGCCGGCAGTCTTGGGGGACAGGGATTTCTCGAGCAGTACTTC. As protein: CAGSLGGQGFLEQYF.

As for this clonotype: A much larger clone lies a single base off, so this may be a read error. As the CDR3 is not closed by the conserved phenylalanine or tryptophan, this likely results from a read error. This CDR3 reads CSASTSGAKYNEQFI. CDR3 DNA: TGCAGTGCTTCGACTAGCGGGGCGAAATACAATGAGCAGTTCATC. This chain connects TRBV20-1 to TRBJ2-1; 11 bases are a match to TRBD2. The CDR3 covers 15 residues. CDR1 is DFQATT and CDR2 is SNEGSKA in the germline V gene (reference sequence). Trimming cost V 5 bases and J 4 bases; bases outside gene matches: 7.

About this clonotype itself: An end of the junction does not agree with germline; a read error may underlie this. This rearrangement joins TRBV6-2 or TRBV6-3 to TRBJ2-7; D ambiguous. The CDR3 extends over 13 amino acids. Looked up from germline, CDR1 is MNHEY and CDR2 is SVGEGT. DNA for the CDR3: TGTGCCGGCAGTTACACGACGGGCTATGAACAGTACTTC. The encoded protein is CAGSYTTGYEQYF.

Notes on this clonotype: It may be a read error: a sequence one base away is much more abundant. This rearrangement joins TRBV5-4 to TRBJ1-1; D not certain. CDR1 and CDR2 from the germline V gene are SGHNT and YYREEE (reference sequence). The CDR3 is 13 residues long. CDR3 region: CDSSFRGDTEAFF. CDR3 DNA sequence: TGTGACAGCAGCTTTCGAGGAGACACTGAAGCTTTCTTT.

Regarding this clonotype: A much larger clone lies a single base off, so this may be a read error. The rearrangement links TRBV5-4 to TRBJ2-2; no clear D. This CDR3 spans 16 amino acids. Per germline, CDR1 SGHNT and CDR2 YYREEE (reference sequence). The CDR3 region has the DNA TGTCCCAGCAGCTTTCGCAGACCGACGAACACCGGGGAGCTGTTTTTT. Its translation: CPSSFRRPTNTGELFF.

The chain uses TRBV30 and TRBJ1-1; TRBD1 is a possible D gene (5 bases). In germline, CDR1 is GTSNPN, CDR2 SVGIG (reference sequence). The CDR3 consists of 14 residues. V lost 4 bases and J lost 0, with 12 bases in between. The CDR3 reads CAWNRGEVNTEAFF. CDR3 nucleotides: TGTGCCTGGAATCGGGGGGAAGTGAACACTGAAGCTTTCTTT. Together with reference TRBV30 and TRBJ1-1, the CDR3 gives the full variable domain: SQTIHQWPATLVQPVGSPLSLECTVEGTSNPNLYWYRQAAGRGLQLLFYSVGIGQISSEVPQNLSASRPQDRQFILSSKKLLLSDSGFYLCAWNRGEVNTEAFFGQGTRLTVV.

The genes are TRBV11-3 and TRBJ1-1; 9 bases agree with TRBD1. The CDR3 contains 14 residues. Germline V CDR1 and CDR2: SGHNT, YENEEA. CDR3 region: CVRSRSQGATEAFF. The CDR3 DNA follows: TGTGTCAGAAGCCGGTCACAGGGGGCAACTGAAGCTTTCTTT.

In regard to this clonotype: Compared with germline, one end of the junction differs, possibly owing to a read error. The J gene is TRBJ1-2, the V gene TRBV27, with 11 bases fitting TRBD1. From germline, CDR1 is MNHEY and CDR2 SMNVEV (reference sequence). The CDR3 length is 15 residues. The CDR3 region has the DNA TGTGCCAGCAGTTTTGGGACAGGGGGAAAGTATGGCTACATCTTC. Translation gives CASSFGTGGKYGYIF.

The chain links TRBV5-5 to TRBJ2-1; D might be TRBD1 or TRBD2, each matching 5 bases. Germline V gene sequence: CDR1 SGHKS, CDR2 YYEKEE (reference sequence). Deletions cut 8 bases from V and 5 bases from J, with 20 bases between. The CDR3 is 15 amino acids. The CDR3 region has the DNA TGTGCCAGTAGCGTTGGCGGTGCAGGGCACAATGAGCAGTTCTTC. Protein sequence: CASSVGGAGHNEQFF.

This clonotype appeared many times. The CDR3 protein is CASSRVQGNYGYTF. For the CDR3, the DNA is TGTGCCAGCAGCCGAGTCCAGGGGAACTATGGCTACACCTTC. The chain is built from TRBV7-9 and TRBJ1-2; D is perhaps TRBD1 (6 bases). Germline assignment: CDR1 SEHNR and CDR2 FQNEAQ (reference sequence). This CDR3 region has 14 residues. The V end was cut by 5 bases, the J end by 2 bases, with 12 bases between.

Regarding this clonotype: A clone one base away is much larger, so this may be a read error. The chain's CDR3 is CASSDRDRGLDTEVFF. The CDR3 nucleotides are TGTGCCAGCAGCGACCGGGACAGGGGGCTTGACACTGAAGTTTTCTTT. The rearrangement links TRBV13 to TRBJ1-1; TRBD1 matches 12 bases. Looked up from germline, CDR1 is PRHDT and CDR2 is FYEKMQ (reference sequence). CDR3 size: 16 residues.

The chain has TRBV11-2 and TRBJ2-7; 8 bases are a match to TRBD1. CDR3 size: 14 residues. The trim removed 8 bases at V and 3 bases at J, leaving 9 bases unmatched. Germline-derived CDR1 and CDR2 are SGHAT and FQNNGV. This CDR3 reads CASGFRTGLYEQYF. Here the CDR3 DNA reads TGTGCCAGCGGGTTCCGGACAGGGCTCTACGAGCAGTACTTC.

This clonotype showed up many times. This chain uses TRBV10-2 with TRBJ2-2; D is possibly TRBD2 (5 bases). The CDR3 has 16 amino acids. V was pared by 3 bases and J by 0 bases, with 11 bases between. Per germline, CDR1 WSHSY and CDR2 SAAADI. CDR3 loop: CASSEVGRANTGELFF. CDR3 nucleotides: TGCGCCAGCAGTGAAGTAGGGCGGGCGAACACCGGGGAGCTGTTTTTT.

This chain connects TRBV4-1 to TRBJ2-3; the D gene is possibly TRBD1 (7 bases). The CDR3 extends over 16 amino acids. Germline V gene data show CDR1 as MGHRA and CDR2 as YSYEKL. The V and J ends lost 1 base and 4 bases respectively, with 15 bases between them. CDR3 sequence: CASSQGGQSSADTQYF. The DNA for the CDR3 is TGCGCCAGCAGCCAAGGGGGACAGTCTAGCGCAGATACGCAGTATTTT.

This clonotype appeared once. The rearrangement joins TRBV12-3 or TRBV12-4 to TRBJ1-2; perhaps TRBD1 as D (5 bases). V shed 7 bases and J shed 7 bases, with 16 bases lying between them. This CDR3 has 13 amino acids. The CDR3 sequence: CASMTEGASGYTF. CDR3 bases: TGTGCCAGCATGACAGAGGGCGCGAGTGGCTACACCTTC.

In this sample, this clonotype turned up once. One end of the junction does not line up with germline, which may come from a read error. V and J are TRBV12-3 or TRBV12-4 and TRBJ1-3; maybe TRBD1 (6 bases). This CDR3 contains 14 residues. The CDR3 reads CVSSYQGSGNTIYF. The CDR3 DNA sequence: TGTGTCAGCAGTTATCAGGGGAGTGGAAACACTATATATTTT.

This chain uses TRBV20-1 with TRBJ1-6, with 10 bases that match TRBD1. V dropped 5 bases and J dropped 14; count of bases not matched to a gene: 9. Germline V gives CDR1 DFQATT, CDR2 SNEGSKA (reference sequence). CDR3 size: 13 residues. DNA for the CDR3: TGCAGTGCTTATCCGGGACAGGGGAAATCCCTCCACTTT. Translation: CSAYPGQGKSLHF.

On this clonotype itself: A junction end diverges from the germline sequence, so it may reflect a read error. This chain uses TRBV4-3 with TRBJ2-7; D is possibly TRBD2 (6 bases). This CDR3 is 14 amino acids long. Per the germline V gene, CDR1 is LGHNA and CDR2 is YSLEER. Here the CDR3 reads CASSQTAGPYGQYF. The CDR3 nucleotides read TGCGCCAGCAGTCAAACCGCGGGACCCTACGGGCAGTACTTC.